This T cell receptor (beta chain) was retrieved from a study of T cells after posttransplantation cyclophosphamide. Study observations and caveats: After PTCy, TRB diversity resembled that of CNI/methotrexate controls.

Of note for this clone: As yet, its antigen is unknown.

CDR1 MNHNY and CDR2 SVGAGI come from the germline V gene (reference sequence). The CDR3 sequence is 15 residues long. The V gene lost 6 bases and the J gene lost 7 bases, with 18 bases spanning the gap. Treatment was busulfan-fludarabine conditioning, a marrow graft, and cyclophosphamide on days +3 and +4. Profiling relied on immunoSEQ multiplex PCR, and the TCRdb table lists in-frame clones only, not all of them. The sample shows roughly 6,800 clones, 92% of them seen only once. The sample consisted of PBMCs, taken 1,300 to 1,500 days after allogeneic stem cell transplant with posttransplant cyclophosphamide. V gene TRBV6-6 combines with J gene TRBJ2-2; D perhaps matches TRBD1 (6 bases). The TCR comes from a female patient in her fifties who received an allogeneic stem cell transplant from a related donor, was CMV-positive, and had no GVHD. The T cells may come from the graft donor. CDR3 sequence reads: CASRPDRKNGGELFF. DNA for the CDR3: TGTGCCAGCAGACCGGACAGAAAAAATGGCGGGGAGCTGTTTTTT.